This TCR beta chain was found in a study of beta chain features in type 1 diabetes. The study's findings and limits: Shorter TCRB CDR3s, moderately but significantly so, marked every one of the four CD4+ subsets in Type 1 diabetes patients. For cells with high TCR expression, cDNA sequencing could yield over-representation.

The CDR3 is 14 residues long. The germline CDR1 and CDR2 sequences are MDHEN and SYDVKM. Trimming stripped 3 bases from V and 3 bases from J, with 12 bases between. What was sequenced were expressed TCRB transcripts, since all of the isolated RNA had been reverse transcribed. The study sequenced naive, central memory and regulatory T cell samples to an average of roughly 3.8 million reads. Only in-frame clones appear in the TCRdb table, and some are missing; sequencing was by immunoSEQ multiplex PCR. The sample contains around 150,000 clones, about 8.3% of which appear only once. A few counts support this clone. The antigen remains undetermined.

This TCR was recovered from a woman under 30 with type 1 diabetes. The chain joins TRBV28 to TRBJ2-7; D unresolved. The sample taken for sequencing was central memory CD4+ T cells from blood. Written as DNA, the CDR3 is TGTGCCAGCAGTTTGATTCAGGTTCACTACGAGCAGTACTTC. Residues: CASSLIQVHYEQYF. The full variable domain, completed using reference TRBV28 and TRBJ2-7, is DVKVTQSSRYLVKRTGEKVFLECVQDMDHENMFWYRQDPGLGLRLIYFSYDVKMKEKGDIPEGYSVSREKKERFSLILESASTNQTSMYLCASSLIQVHYEQYFGPGTRLTVT.